A selection of T cell receptor beta chains follows, all from one sample in a study of T cell responses to AZD1222 COVID-19 vaccine. Clones were read by immunoSEQ multiplex PCR, and TCRdb kept only the in-frame ones, dropping some. The table lists about 120,000 clones, about 88% of them singletons, with approximately 27% in the top ten. This material consisted of peripheral blood, taken on day 0 of AZD1222 vaccination. The receptors come from an adult in good health. CDR3s include the opening cysteine and the closing phenylalanine or tryptophan. D genes are given only for firm matches. Clone size is given for some rows only: seen once, a few or many times, or a class if the clone is expanded.

TRBV12-3/TRBV12-4	few	TRBJ2-1	-	CASSLERIEQFF	TGTGCCAGCAGTTTAGAGAGGATCGAGCAGTTCTTC
TRBV3-1/TRBV3-2	-	TRBJ2-1	TRBD1	CASSLMGQGNVEQFF	TGTGCCAGCAGCCTAATGGGACAGGGAAACGTTGAGCAGTTCTTC
TRBV12-3/TRBV12-4	-	TRBJ1-1	-	CASIYHGDTEAFF	TGTGCCAGCATTTACCATGGTGACACTGAAGCTTTCTTT
TRBV2	few	TRBJ1-3	-	CASSLQGFSGNTIYF	TGTGCCAGCAGCCTACAGGGCTTCTCTGGAAACACCATATATTTT
TRBV7-9	-	TRBJ1-2	TRBD1	CASSPGTGGYGYTF	TGTGCCAGCAGCCCCGGGACAGGAGGCTATGGCTACACCTTC
TRBV7-8	few	TRBJ2-1	-	CASSLTGFEQFF	TGTGCCAGCAGCTTAACAGGGTTTGAGCAGTTCTTC
TRBV11-2	once	TRBJ2-1	-	CASSLGYEQFF	TGTGCCAGCAGCTTAGGATATGAGCAGTTCTTC
TRBV5-4	-	TRBJ1-1	TRBD1	CASSTGGGDWNTEAFF	TGTGCCAGCAGTACAGGGGGCGGTGATTGGAACACTGAAGCTTTCTTT
TRBV11-2	-	TRBJ1-2	-	CASSLEAGSNYGYTF	TGTGCCAGCAGCTTAGAGGCAGGGAGTAACTATGGCTACACCTTC
TRBV7-9	few	TRBJ2-2	TRBD2	CASSAPLRREKTGELFF	TGTGCCAGCAGCGCTCCCCTTAGGCGGGAGAAAACCGGGGAGCTGTTTTTT
TRBV5-1	-	TRBJ1-4	-	CASSLEGGTNEKLFF	TGCGCCAGCAGCTTGGAGGGGGGGACTAATGAAAAACTGTTTTTT
TRBV28	-	TRBJ2-1	TRBD1	CASSWDRDNEQFF	TGTGCCAGCAGTTGGGACAGGGACAATGAGCAGTTCTTC
TRBV6-1	-	TRBJ2-7	-	CASSEGRLSSYEQYF	TGTGCCAGCAGTGAAGGACGGCTCAGCTCCTACGAGCAGTACTTC
TRBV12-3/TRBV12-4	-	TRBJ1-5	TRBD1	CASSTGGGSPQHF	TGTGCCAGCAGTACAGGGGGGGGGTCGCCCCAGCATTTT